This section outlines one T cell receptor beta chain sequence together with its context. Its binding antigen is unknown. No base quality values were provided; no much bigger clone lies one nucleotide off. From cysteine to phenylalanine, the CDR3 is 15 amino acids long. Of all the DNA, just the CDR3 is kept, 45 bases in frame from base 1. V and J are trimmed by 5 bases and 4 bases, and the gene matches miss 7 bases of the junction. From a lookup of the germline V gene, CDR1 and CDR2 are SGHTA and FQGTGA. The immunoSEQ Assay, a bias-controlled multiplex PCR, was used to amplify TCRbeta CDR3 regions from genomic DNA. As for the original processing: The number of nucleated cells in each sample was estimated by amplification of reference gene primers within the assay. To quantify the absolute abundance of each unique TCRbeta CDR3 rearrangement, sequence reads were collapsed and filtered. For each sample, productive Simpson clonality was calculated as the square root of Simpson's diversity index over productive rearrangements. This immuneACCESS table, as held by TCRdb, lists in-frame sequences with V and J called but not all clones. Of the missing ones, under half trace to an unresolved V gene in checked studies; the others have no known cause. V and J calls and clone size follow that table, whereas D and trimming were derived from the DNA. This sample is represented by approximately 170,000 clones; more than 70% of them were singletons. The top ten clones comprise 8% to 11% of the sample.

This sample stems from a study of blood T cell repertoires in COVID-19 (dated by TCRdb to 2019 to 2021). Turning to the overall study: Collaborator samples came from the United States, Italy and Spain and covered acute and convalescent phases of COVID-19. The dataset comprised deeply sampled blood TCRbeta repertoires from subjects exposed to, actively infected with, or recovered from COVID-19. Where available, HLA class I and class II types were taken from metadata supplied by the sample provider and were not determined by assay-based typing. The repertoires were made available in a free public database intended to serve as a resource for research on the immune response to SARS-CoV-2. Samples came from the ongoing ImmuneRACE study (first 160 participants) plus 1,254 subjects from 6 global collaborators. The sample metadata nearly always contained a de-identified subject ID, COVID-19 status, age in years and sex. The prospective study material was composed of cDNA or gDNA derived from T cells, B-cell-depleted T cells, or PBMCs.

Whole blood was collected in K2EDTA tubes by collaborating institutions according to the institutions' own protocols. For TCRbeta analysis, collaborator samples were shipped as frozen whole blood, as isolated PBMCs, or as DNA extracted from either sample type. Results the study describes overall, beyond this receptor: Clinical and demographic metadata were provided uncurated, with the amount varying by source and participant.

The sequence was collected from a woman aged 80 or over with active or convalescent COVID-19. Here the chain combines TRBV7-3 and TRBJ2-3; a stretch of 9 junction bases matches TRBD2. Sequenced material: peripheral blood. The DNA sequence follows: TGTGCCAGCAGCCCAAGAGCGGGAGGATCAGATACGCAGTATTTT. Its product reads: CASSPRAGGSDTQYF. With all but the CDR3 taken from the reference TRBV7-3 and TRBJ2-3 genes, the full variable domain is: GAGVSQTPSNKVTEKGKYVELRCDPISGHTALYWYRQSLGQGPEFLIYFQGTGAADDSGLPNDRFFAVRPEGSVSTLKIQRTERGDSAVYLCASSPRAGGSDTQYFGPGTRLTVL.